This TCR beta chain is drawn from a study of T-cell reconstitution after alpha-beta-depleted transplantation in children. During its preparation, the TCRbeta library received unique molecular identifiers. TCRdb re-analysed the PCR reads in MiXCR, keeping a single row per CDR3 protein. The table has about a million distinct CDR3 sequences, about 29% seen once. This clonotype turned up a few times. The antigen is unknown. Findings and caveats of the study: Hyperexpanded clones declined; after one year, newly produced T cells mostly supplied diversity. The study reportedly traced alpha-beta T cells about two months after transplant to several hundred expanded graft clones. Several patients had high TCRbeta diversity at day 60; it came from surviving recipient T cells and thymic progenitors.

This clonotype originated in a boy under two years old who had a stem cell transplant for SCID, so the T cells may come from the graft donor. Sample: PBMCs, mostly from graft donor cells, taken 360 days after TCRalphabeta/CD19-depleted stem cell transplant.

The CDR3 DNA reads TGCGCCAGCAGCTTGATCCGACTAGCGTACAATGAGCAGTTCTTC. It encodes CASSLIRLAYNEQFF. This chain uses TRBV5-1 with TRBJ2-1, with 8 bases matching TRBD2. CDR1 and CDR2 from the germline V gene are SGHRS and YFSETQ. The CDR3 is 15 residues long. With 1 base clipped from V and 4 bases from J, the junction kept 4 bases outside the gene matches.